The following is a T cell receptor (beta chain) sequence with its context. Its antigen is not identified. The CDR3 consists of 17 residues. The V gene lost 2 bases and the J gene lost 4 bases, with 17 bases spanning the gap. Looked up from germline, CDR1 is SGHDN and CDR2 is FVKESK. Each contributor possessed a minimum of one pre-ART and a minimum of two post-ART PBMC samples. All participants with HIV were treated in the United States. This entry is derived from a study of long-term antiretroviral therapy in people with HIV. Study-level results: ART adherence, viral resistance and therapy changes were not recorded. Relative to transplant donor controls, diversity remained lower despite increasing after ART.

Survey-level immunoSEQ v3.0 assays were run. Data came from immunoSEQ multiplex PCR; TCRdb stores just in-frame clones and leaves some out. In the table there are approximately 27,000 clones, around nine tenths of which are singletons. The J gene is TRBJ2-2, the V gene TRBV14; TRBD1 or TRBD2 may be the D gene (5 bases each). The sequences come from unsorted PBMCs, collected just over 5 years after starting antiretroviral therapy. This TCR was sampled from a middle-aged woman with HIV. The CDR3 loop reads CASSQWWGPYITGELFF. Here the CDR3 DNA reads TGTGCCAGCAGCCAATGGTGGGGACCTTATATCACCGGGGAGCTGTTTTTT.